Below, 18 T cell receptor beta chains from the same sample are listed, as sequenced in a study of T cells of healthy individuals. TCRdb itself ran the 5' RACE reads through MiXCR, one entry per CDR3 protein. The sample shows about 96,000 distinct CDR3 sequences, roughly 18% of them seen only once. All receptors derive from a human donor in good health.

The chain uses TRBV20-1 and TRBJ1-2, with TRBD1 matching 10 bases. With 5 bases clipped from V and 2 bases from J, the junction kept 2 bases outside the gene matches. CDR3 length: 13 amino acids. The germline V gene encodes CDR1 DFQATT and CDR2 SNEGSKA (reference sequence). The CDR3 sequence: CSAWDRGNYGYTF. Here the CDR3 DNA reads TGCAGTGCTTGGGACAGGGGAAACTATGGCTACACCTTC.

This clonotype was observed a few times. This rearrangement joins TRBV4-1 to TRBJ1-2; D gene uncertain. CDR3 length: 15 residues. Germline V CDR1 and CDR2: MGHRA, YSYEKL. Between the trimmed V and J ends, which lost 1 base and 3 bases, there was a span of 12 bases. The CDR3 bases are TGCGCCAGCAGCCAAGGGGCCCTCGCGGACTATGGCTACACCTTC. This codes for CASSQGALADYGYTF.

The chain employs TRBV6-1 and TRBJ2-2; possibly TRBD2 for D (5 bases). CDR1 is MNHNS, CDR2 SASEGT, per germline. Between the trimmed V and J ends, which lost 5 bases and 2 bases, there was a span of 12 bases. The CDR3 sequence is 15 residues long. The CDR3 is CASSNPSSNTGELFF. CDR3 DNA sequence: TGTGCCAGCAGTAACCCTAGCAGTAACACCGGGGAGCTGTTTTTT.

The chain combines TRBV30 with TRBJ2-7, with unresolved D. Germline V gene lookup returns CDR1 GTSNPN and CDR2 SVGIG (reference sequence). With 5 bases removed from V and 3 bases from J, the gap between germline ends came to 8 bases. CDR3 length equals 11 residues. CDR3 loop: CAWAHSYEQYF. CDR3 sequence (DNA): TGTGCCTGGGCACACAGCTACGAGCAGTACTTC.

In its sample, this clonotype was seen once. This chain connects TRBV9 to TRBJ2-7; 8 bases line up with TRBD2. CDR1 and CDR2 from the germline V gene are SGDLS and YYNGEE. V shed 2 bases, J shed 7 bases, and the junction held 14 bases outside the gene matches. The CDR3 spans 16 residues. CDR3 amino acids: CASSVDLLRGALEQYF. CDR3 nucleotides: TGTGCCAGCAGCGTGGACCTGCTGCGGGGGGCGCTGGAGCAGTACTTC.

This clonotype was detected many times. The chain carries TRBV5-5 and TRBJ1-1, with D maybe TRBD1 (6 bases). V was pared by 1 base and J by 0 bases, with 7 bases between. Germline CDR1 is SGHKS and CDR2 is YYEKEE (reference sequence). The CDR3 consists of 14 residues. CDR3 DNA: TGTGCCAGCAGCTTGCGACAGGTGAACACTGAAGCTTTCTTT. Its translation is CASSLRQVNTEAFF. The whole variable domain, remainder taken from reference TRBV5-5 and TRBJ1-1, is DAGVTQSPTHLIKTRGQQVTLRCSPISGHKSVSWYQQVLGQGPQFIFQYYEKEERGRGNFPDRFSARQFPNYSSELNVNALLLGDSALYLCASSLRQVNTEAFFGQGTRLTVV.

In the case of this clonotype: This may arise from a read error, as a much more abundant clone is one base away. The rearrangement uses TRBV7-9 and TRBJ1-2; a weak D match, TRBD1 (5 bases). Looked up from germline, CDR1 is SEHNR and CDR2 is FQNEAQ (reference sequence). This CDR3 is 14 amino acids long. V dropped 1 base and J dropped 7 bases, with 13 bases sitting between them. CDR3 coding DNA: TGTGCCAGCAGCTTAGTGGCGGGGGAGAGTGGCTACACCTTC. Amino acid sequence: CASSLVAGESGYTF.

The chain carries TRBV28 and TRBJ2-7; a possible D gene is TRBD2 (5 bases). CDR3 length equals 12 residues. V dropped 6 bases and J dropped 4 bases, with 10 bases sitting between them. The V gene's germline CDR1 is MDHEN and CDR2 SYDVKM. The CDR3 nucleotides read TGTGCCAGCAGATCCCCGGGATACGAGCAGTACTTC. Amino acid sequence: CASRSPGYEQYF.

This clonotype was seen more than once but under ten times. The chain uses TRBV6-1 and TRBJ1-2; D is perhaps TRBD1 (6 bases). The V gene's germline CDR1 is MNHNS and CDR2 SASEGT. V lost 6 bases and J 6 bases, leaving 17 bases between the germline ends. This CDR3 has 14 residues. In nucleotides, the CDR3 is TGTGCCAGCAGCCGCAAGGGGGGGGCGCATGGCTACACCTTC. Protein sequence: CASSRKGGAHGYTF.

This clonotype was seen more than once but under ten times. The V call is TRBV6-2 or TRBV6-3, the J call TRBJ2-1; TRBD2 agrees at 9 bases. Germline CDR1 and CDR2: MNHEY and SVGEGT. The CDR3 extends over 15 amino acids. V trimming: 0 bases; J trimming: 4 bases; junction bases outside the gene matches: 1. The CDR3 loop reads CASSYSTSGYNEQFF. For the CDR3, the DNA is TGTGCCAGCAGTTACTCGACTAGCGGATACAATGAGCAGTTCTTC.

This rearrangement joins TRBV5-1 to TRBJ2-7, with TRBD1 as a possible D gene (5 bases). V gave up 5 bases and J gave up 5 bases, with 11 bases separating them. In germline, CDR1 is SGHRS, CDR2 YFSETQ. This CDR3 has 12 residues. The CDR3 DNA reads TGCGCCAGCAGAGATGGGGCGGACGAGCAGTACTTC. Its protein product is CASRDGADEQYF.

This clonotype came up a few times. V usage is TRBV9 and J usage is TRBJ2-1; 11 bases align to TRBD2. Trimming at V came to 4 bases and at J to 7 bases, leaving 10 bases not matched to a gene. CDR3 length: 16 amino acids. CDR1 and CDR2 from the germline V gene are SGDLS and YYNGEE. The CDR3 nucleotides are TGTGCCAGCAGCTCACCTAGACTAGCGGGAAATAATGAGCAGTTCTTC. It encodes CASSSPRLAGNNEQFF.

V usage is TRBV7-9 and J usage is TRBJ1-5; D is unresolved. CDR1 is SEHNR, CDR2 FQNEAQ, per germline (reference sequence). Trimming shortened V by 0 bases and J by 9 bases, and 9 bases separated the two germline ends. The CDR3 is 13 amino acids. The CDR3, as DNA: TGTGCCAGCAGCTTAGCGCTGGGAGGGCCCCAGCATTTT. The encoded protein is CASSLALGGPQHF.

The V and J genes are TRBV12-3 or TRBV12-4 and TRBJ1-1; weak D call: TRBD1 (5 bases). Trimming removed 2 bases from V and 0 bases from J, with 13 bases in between. This CDR3 has 16 amino acids. This CDR3 reads CASSLRTTWMNTEAFF. The DNA of the CDR3 is TGTGCCAGCAGTTTAAGGACAACTTGGATGAACACTGAAGCTTTCTTT.

This clonotype showed up many times. This chain links TRBV5-1 with TRBJ2-7, with TRBD2 as a possible D gene (5 bases). In germline, CDR1 is SGHRS, CDR2 YFSETQ. CDR3 length: 16 amino acids. V was cut by 0 bases and J by 0 bases, with 13 bases left in between. The CDR3 reads CASSLEVVGSSYEQYF. The CDR3 nucleotides are TGCGCCAGCAGCTTGGAGGTCGTAGGGAGCTCCTACGAGCAGTACTTC.

This clonotype has only a few counts. J is TRBJ1-6 and V is TRBV4-1; tentative D call: TRBD1 (6 bases). The CDR3 covers 18 residues. V was trimmed by 0 bases and J by 8 bases, leaving 20 bases between them. CDR1 is MGHRA, CDR2 YSYEKL, per germline. The CDR3 DNA reads TGCGCCAGCAGCCAAGAAGGGGGAATCCGGGGGTCAGATTCACCCCTCCACTTT. As protein: CASSQEGGIRGSDSPLHF.

There are a few counts of this clonotype. The chain recombines TRBV2 with TRBJ2-7; 9 positions match TRBD1. The CDR3 has 13 residues. V was clipped by 3 bases and J by 12 bases; unmatched bases: 9. The germline V gene encodes CDR1 SNHLY and CDR2 FYNNEI. CDR3 amino acids: CASSEVPRQGGYF. In nucleotides, the CDR3 is TGTGCCAGCAGTGAGGTGCCCCGACAGGGGGGGTACTTC. Filled out from reference TRBV2 and TRBJ2-7, the complete variable domain reads EPEVTQTPSHQVTQMGQEVILRCVPISNHLYFYWYRQILGQKVEFLVSFYNNEISEKSEIFDDQFSVERPDGSNFTLKIRSTKLEDSAMYFCASSEVPRQGGYFGPGTRLTVT.

This clonotype showed up many times. The J gene is TRBJ1-1, the V gene TRBV29-1; the D gene is possibly TRBD1 (6 bases). The CDR3 is 13 residues long. The V end was cut by 4 bases, the J end by 1 base, with 10 bases between. From germline, CDR1 is SQVTM and CDR2 ANQGSEA. CDR3 protein: CSVGGTSNTEAFF. The CDR3 coding sequence is TGCAGCGTTGGAGGGACATCGAACACTGAAGCTTTCTTT.